This T cell receptor (beta chain) came from a study of shared clonotypes between healthy human individuals. About the research overall: Donors had three CD4 naive, three CD4 memory, two CD8 naive and one CD8 memory plate apiece. Overall study results and limits: Sorted-subset samples were not fully sequenced, rarefaction indicated. Among the subsets, naive ones generally showed larger estimated richness than memory ones.

The CDR3 has 15 residues. Per germline, CDR1 SEHNR and CDR2 FQNEAQ (reference sequence). V was pared by 3 bases and J by 4 bases, with 6 bases of the junction left unmatched. It was into CD45RA+ naive and CD45RA-negative memory subsets that the CD4+ cells were split. Here immunoSEQ multiplex PCR was the method, and the copy in TCRdb shows in-frame clones only, minus some. The sample holds about 1.1 million clones; 78% are singletons and the top ten take more than 0.5%. Regarding this clone: What it binds is unknown.

V and J are TRBV7-9 and TRBJ1-5; 7 bases align to TRBD1. The receptor was isolated from a man between 18 and 29 years old in good health. Some clones in this sample may be carry-over from other donors' samples. Sequenced sample: memory CD4+ T cells from PBMCs. Subset reported: CD45RA-negative fraction. The DNA for the CDR3 is TGTGCCAGCAGCTTTGGGGGACAGTTTAATCAGCCCCAGCATTTT. Its protein product is CASSFGGQFNQPQHF. The whole variable domain, filled in from reference TRBV7-9 and TRBJ1-5, reads DTGVSQNPRHKITKRGQNVTFRCDPISEHNRLYWYRQTLGQGPEFLTYFQNEAQLEKSRLLSDRFSAERPKGSFSTLEIQRTEQGDSAMYLCASSFGGQFNQPQHFGDGTRLSIL.